A selection of T cell receptor beta chains follows, all from one sample in a study of T cell changes during pregnancy in multiple sclerosis. Produced via immunoSEQ multiplex PCR; TCRdb's table is partial and in-frame only. The sample includes about 69,000 clones, about 92% of them seen just once. The sequencing here drew on peripheral blood, taken in the third trimester of pregnancy. Receptors were obtained from a female donor in good health, enrolled as a control in a pregnancy study. CDR3s include the opening cysteine and the closing phenylalanine or tryptophan. Each record gives: V gene, clone size, J gene, CDR3 protein. Rows give clone size only sometimes, using once, few, many, or a class for an expanded clone.

V: TRBV19; size: NA; J: TRBJ1-1; CDR3: CASSIGGGGTEAFF
V: TRBV7-9; size: NA; J: TRBJ2-7; CDR3: CASSSRPGKAEQYF
V: TRBV7-2; size: NA; J: TRBJ1-1; CDR3: CASSYFTGNTEAFF
V: TRBV30; size: medium-sized; J: TRBJ2-7; CDR3: CAWSWGQGSYEQYF
V: TRBV7-2; size: NA; J: TRBJ2-7; CDR3: CASSFGGTGLSYEQYF
V: TRBV7-2; size: NA; J: TRBJ2-1; CDR3: CASSFLQTSGKGEQFF
V: TRBV6-1; size: NA; J: TRBJ1-2; CDR3: CATAPGQATYGYTF
V: TRBV9; size: NA; J: TRBJ2-2; CDR3: CASSGTSGGYTGELFF
V: TRBV5-1; size: NA; J: TRBJ2-1; CDR3: CASSSPGLVYNEQFF
V: TRBV27; size: NA; J: TRBJ1-5; CDR3: CASSRLSAGASQPQHF
V: TRBV5-1; size: once; J: TRBJ2-1; CDR3: CASSLESGSYNEQFF
V: TRBV7-9; size: NA; J: TRBJ2-3; CDR3: CASSSGQEITDTQYF
V: TRBV7-8; size: once; J: TRBJ2-7; CDR3: CASSLELAGGYEQYF
V: TRBV10-3; size: NA; J: TRBJ2-3; CDR3: CATGGGTDTQYF
V: TRBV15; size: NA; J: TRBJ2-2; CDR3: CATSRAGGNGELFF
V: TRBV27; size: NA; J: TRBJ2-1; CDR3: CASSRTRDRLNNEQFF
V: TRBV2; size: NA; J: TRBJ2-2; CDR3: CATQSGANTGELFF
V: TRBV7-2; size: NA; J: TRBJ2-1; CDR3: CASNRDSNYNEQFF
V: TRBV30; size: few; J: TRBJ1-5; CDR3: CAWIRGARMGQPQHF
V: TRBV4-1; size: NA; J: TRBJ2-7; CDR3: CASSQEFLQLYEQYF
V: TRBV4-3; size: NA; J: TRBJ2-2; CDR3: CASSQDFLGELFF
V: TRBV6-6; size: NA; J: TRBJ2-7; CDR3: CASSAQVYEQYF
V: TRBV7-8; size: NA; J: TRBJ2-1; CDR3: CASQNLADHNEQFF
V: TRBV21-1; size: NA; J: TRBJ2-7; CDR3: CASSVTSGIYEQYF
V: TRBV7-2; size: NA; J: TRBJ1-3; CDR3: CASSPYISGNTIYF
V: TRBV29-1; size: NA; J: TRBJ1-3; CDR3: CSVRVGDSGNTIYF
V: TRBV27; size: NA; J: TRBJ2-5; CDR3: CASSLQLARGTQYF
V: TRBV4-2; size: NA; J: TRBJ1-2; CDR3: CASSQGEQGINGYTF
V: TRBV28; size: NA; J: TRBJ2-1; CDR3: CASSFPERGNEQFF
V: TRBV11-3; size: NA; J: TRBJ2-3; CDR3: CASSLDQREKTDTQYF
V: TRBV19; size: NA; J: TRBJ2-1; CDR3: CASSGSRGVTSNEQFF
V: TRBV5-4; size: NA; J: TRBJ2-3; CDR3: CATQTSSDTQYF
V: TRBV7-9; size: NA; J: TRBJ2-7; CDR3: CASSLSGYEQYF